This is a list of T cell receptor beta chains from one sample in a study of blood T cells in healthy people across ages. Via MiXCR, TCRdb re-called the 5' RACE reads, giving one row per CDR3 protein. The repertoire includes 1.8 million or so distinct CDR3 sequences, 39% of them detected once, and about 23% sits in the top ten. The sample was blood. Every receptor here comes from a human donor in good health. Each CDR3 is given with its conserved first and last residue. The D gene is left open where the match is weak. Expanded clones are given a class, and other clones once, few, many or no size at all.

j_gene	d_gene	abundance	v_gene	CDR3nt	CDR3aa
TRBJ1-6	.	.	TRBV30	TGTGCCTGGGGAGACCTTTCTGCACCCCTCCACTTT	CAWGDLSAPLHF
TRBJ2-5	TRBD2	once	TRBV28	TGTGCCAGCAGCTTCCCGGGGGGGTTCCCACAAGAGACCCAGTACTTC	CASSFPGGFPQETQYF
TRBJ2-3	.	.	TRBV29-1	TGCAGCGTAGTAGACGCAGGAGATACGCAGTATTTT	CSVVDAGDTQYF
TRBJ1-1	.	.	TRBV5-1	TGCGCCAGCAGCTTGGCCGGAAGGGCCACGAACACTGAAGCTTTCTTT	CASSLAGRATNTEAFF
TRBJ2-7	.	.	TRBV5-1	TGCGCCAGCAGTTTGGATTGGATCGGGGGAAAGGAGCAGTACTTC	CASSLDWIGGKEQYF
TRBJ2-7	.	.	TRBV4-1	TGCGCCAGCAGCCAAACCGGGACCCTCACCTACGAGCAGTACTTC	CASSQTGTLTYEQYF
TRBJ1-2	.	.	TRBV20-1	TGCAGCGCTTCCGGCCACGGCCTCGTCTATGGCTACACCTTC	CSASGHGLVYGYTF
TRBJ1-1	.	.	TRBV29-1	TGCAGCGCCATGAAGAACAGGGATAAAGCTTTCTTT	CSAMKNRDKAFF
TRBJ2-1	.	.	TRBV21-1	TGTGCCAGCAGCGCGTCACTCCGGGAGACCTCCTACAATGAGCAGTTCTTC	CASSASLRETSYNEQFF
TRBJ2-1	TRBD1	few	TRBV28	TGTGCCAGCCGTGGGCAGGGGGCGGTATCCTACAATGAGCAGTTCTTC	CASRGQGAVSYNEQFF
TRBJ2-5	TRBD2	.	TRBV11-2	TGTGCCAGCAGCCCAGGGACTAGCGCGAACCAAGAGACCCAGTACTTC	CASSPGTSANQETQYF
TRBJ2-7	.	.	TRBV7-3	TGTGCCAGCAGCTCCGCGGGGAGCGAGCAGTACTTC	CASSSAGSEQYF
TRBJ2-3	.	few	TRBV12-3/TRBV12-4	TGTGCCAGCAGCATAACGGGGCACACAGATACGCAGTATTTT	CASSITGHTDTQYF
TRBJ2-7	.	.	TRBV4-1	TGCGCCAGCAGCCCCCTAAACGGACGTCAGGGGTCGGAGCAGTACTTC	CASSPLNGRQGSEQYF
TRBJ2-3	.	.	TRBV10-3	TGTGCCATCAGTGATGGGCGGGTCCGCACAGATACGCAGTATTTT	CAISDGRVRTDTQYF
TRBJ2-7	.	.	TRBV9	TGTGCCAGCAGCGTAGGCCCTATCAACGAGCAGTACTTC	CASSVGPINEQYF
TRBJ1-2	.	few	TRBV5-1	TGCGCCAGCAGCTTGCGACCCACCTATGGCTACACCTTC	CASSLRPTYGYTF
TRBJ1-6	.	few	TRBV4-3	TGCGCCAGCAGCCAACTACCTTATAATTCACCCCTCCACTTT	CASSQLPYNSPLHF
TRBJ2-5	.	.	TRBV28	TGTGCCAGCAGTTTTGAGGAAGAGACCCAGTACTTC	CASSFEEETQYF
TRBJ1-2	TRBD1	.	TRBV27	TGTGCCAGCAGAAAGCAGGGGGCAAATGGCTACACCTTC	CASRKQGANGYTF
TRBJ2-4	TRBD2	.	TRBV15	TGTGCCACCAGCAGAGATACTGCGGGGGGGCCCGCCTTTCAGTACTTC	CATSRDTAGGPAFQYF
TRBJ1-1	.	few	TRBV10-3	TGTGCCATCATCAGGCCTATGAACACTGAAGCTTTCTTT	CAIIRPMNTEAFF
TRBJ2-7	.	.	TRBV10-3	TGTGCCATCAGTGACCTCCTAGAGCAGTACTTC	CAISDLLEQYF
TRBJ2-1	.	many	TRBV6-1	TGTGCCAGCAGGATGGTAGACTACAATGAGCAGTTCTTC	CASRMVDYNEQFF
TRBJ2-7	TRBD2	.	TRBV20-1	TGCAGTGCTAAAACTAGCGGGGGGACCTACGAGCAGTACTTC	CSAKTSGGTYEQYF
TRBJ2-7	.	.	TRBV29-1	TGCAGCGTGGATGGGGTCAGGGCCTACGAGCAGTACTTC	CSVDGVRAYEQYF
TRBJ1-4	TRBD1	.	TRBV12-3/TRBV12-4	TGTGCCAGCAGTATGTGGGACAGGGTTGAAAAACTGTTTTTT	CASSMWDRVEKLFF
TRBJ2-5	.	.	TRBV12-3/TRBV12-4	TGTGCCAGCAGTAAGCCCCCGTGGCTTCGGTCGCAAGAGACCCTGTACTTC	CASSKPPWLRSQETLYF
TRBJ1-1	.	.	TRBV20-1	TGCAGTGCTTACCGTGGGGGGACGAACACTGAAGCTTTCTTT	CSAYRGGTNTEAFF
TRBJ2-7	.	.	TRBV4-2	TGTGCCGGCAGCCGGAAGGTATCGGACAGCGGATACGAGCAGTACTTC	CAGSRKVSDSGYEQYF